Presented here are 11 T cell receptor beta chains from one specimen sequenced in a study of spatial heterogeneity in lung cancer. A single record per CDR3 protein comes from TCRdb applying MiXCR to the 5' RACE reads. The sample carries 15,000 to 20,000 distinct CDR3 sequences, approximately 6% recorded once. As for time point: blood at routine non-recurrence follow-up after resection. The sequenced sample was PBMCs, obtained at follow-up. These receptors were collected from a male donor with early-stage non-small cell lung cancer.

This clonotype appeared many times. The gene calls are TRBV20-1 and TRBJ2-3, with TRBD2 matching 12 bases. The germline CDR1 and CDR2 sequences are DFQATT and SNEGSKA (reference sequence). V shed 1 base, J shed 6 bases, and the junction held 8 bases outside the gene matches. The CDR3 contains 16 residues. The CDR3 DNA sequence: TGCAGTGCTAGAGTCCTAGCGGGAGGGCCTGGGGATACGCAGTATTTT. It yields the protein CSARVLAGGPGDTQYF.

This clonotype rates as large. CDR3 protein: CASSDSADSTDTQYF. DNA for the CDR3: TGTGCCAGCAGTGACTCGGCAGACAGCACAGATACGCAGTATTTT. This chain connects TRBV6-4 to TRBJ2-3; D is uncertain. This CDR3 has 15 residues. V gave up 0 bases and J gave up 0 bases, with 7 bases separating them. Germline CDR1 and CDR2: MRHNA and SNTAGT.

This clonotype showed up many times. The chain couples TRBV6-4 to TRBJ2-1; a possible D gene is TRBD2 (6 bases). Trimming took off 6 bases at V and 8 bases at J, with 14 bases between the two ends. Germline loops: CDR1 MRHNA, CDR2 SNTAGT. CDR3 length: 13 residues. The CDR3, as DNA: TGTGCCAGCAGCCTGGGACTGTTCGATGAGCAGTTCTTC. Translating it yields CASSLGLFDEQFF.

As regards this clonotype: A much more abundant neighbour one base away suggests this may be a read error. This rearrangement joins TRBV12-3 or TRBV12-4 to TRBJ2-1; D is unresolved. CDR3 length: 17 residues. For the CDR3, the DNA is TGTGCCACCAGTTTGGGATACCGACGCAGCTCCTACAATGAGCAGTTCTTC. Translation: CATSLGYRRSSYNEQFF.

In its sample, this clonotype was seen many times. The rearrangement uses TRBV20-1 and TRBJ2-5, with TRBD1 matching 9 bases. The CDR3 covers 13 residues. CDR1 and CDR2 from the germline V gene are DFQATT and SNEGSKA (reference sequence). V lost 6 bases, J lost 5 bases, and 7 bases stayed unmatched. The CDR3 region has the DNA TGCAGTGCCCTCCGGACAGGGGAGGAGACCCAGTACTTC. Translating gives CSALRTGEETQYF.

The chain links TRBV19 to TRBJ2-5, with a weak D call TRBD1 (5 bases). The ends were cut back, 3 bases at V and 4 bases at J, with 12 bases in the middle. Germline CDR1 LNHDA, CDR2 SQIVND (reference sequence). CDR3 length equals 14 residues. The CDR3 bases are TGTGCCAGTAGTATTACAGGTACCGGAGAGACCCAGTACTTC. As protein: CASSITGTGETQYF.

This clonotype was observed many times. V and J are TRBV19 and TRBJ2-1, with 7 bases that match TRBD1. The CDR3 is 15 amino acids. Germline trimming cut 6 bases from V and 1 base from J; bases unmatched to any gene: 6. The germline CDR1 and CDR2 sequences are LNHDA and SQIVND (reference sequence). The CDR3 is CASRSHRGSYNEQFF. The CDR3 coding sequence is TGTGCCAGTAGATCCCACAGGGGATCCTACAATGAGCAGTTCTTC.

The table lists this clonotype with many counts. The CDR3 is CASSPGGFPSYEQYF. The CDR3 nucleotides read TGTGCCAGCAGCCCCGGTGGATTCCCCTCCTACGAGCAGTACTTC. The gene calls are TRBV3-1 and TRBJ2-7; D gene unclear. Trimming took 4 bases from V and 0 from J, leaving 13 bases between them. Germline CDR1 LGHDT, CDR2 YNNKEL (reference sequence). The CDR3 contains 15 residues.

This clonotype was seen at least ten times. The CDR3 spells CASSQEGRYYGYTF. The CDR3 DNA reads TGTGCCAGCAGCCAAGAGGGTCGGTACTATGGCTACACCTTC. V gene TRBV14 combines with J gene TRBJ1-2; D unclear. The CDR3 runs 14 residues. Trimming shortened V by 0 bases and J by 3 bases, and 8 bases separated the two germline ends. The germline V gene encodes CDR1 SGHDN and CDR2 FVKESK.

By sample fraction, this clonotype is medium-sized. J is TRBJ2-7 and V is TRBV10-3; D gene ambiguous. The V and J ends lost 7 bases and 0 bases respectively, with 19 bases between them. This CDR3 contains 16 residues. Germline CDR1 ENHRY, CDR2 SYGVKD. The CDR3 is CAITANSYSLSYEQYF. CDR3 nucleotides: TGTGCCATCACAGCAAATAGCTATAGTCTCTCCTACGAGCAGTACTTC.

This clonotype was found many times. V gene TRBV28 combines with J gene TRBJ2-3; D is uncertain. CDR1 is MDHEN, CDR2 SYDVKM, per germline. The CDR3 runs 11 residues. The germline V and J ends were trimmed by 2 bases and 13 bases, with 10 bases remaining between them. CDR3 in amino acids: CASSLGREEYF. In nucleotides, the CDR3 is TGTGCCAGCAGTTTAGGCAGAGAGGAGTATTTT.